The 27 T cell receptor beta chains presented below share a single source sample, sequenced in a study of T cells in Graves' hyperthyroidism and ophthalmopathy. Regions amplified from RNA transcripts were the TCR beta CDR3 regions. First-round RT-PCR of the TCR CDR3 relied on the HTBI primer set. TCRdb re-analysed the multiplex PCR reads in MiXCR, keeping a single row per CDR3 protein. Among over 700,000 distinct CDR3 sequences listed, roughly 20% were seen once. Sequenced sample: blood. These receptor sequences come from a woman in her forties or fifties with Graves' hyperthyroidism that later progressed to Graves' ophthalmopathy.

This clonotype was recorded at least ten times. The genes are TRBV18 and TRBJ2-5, with 9 bases lining up with TRBD1. With 3 bases clipped from V and 1 base from J, the junction kept 3 bases outside the gene matches. The CDR3 totals 15 residues. Germline loops: CDR1 KGHSH, CDR2 LQKENI. CDR3 protein: CASSPGTGSQETQYF. The CDR3 DNA follows: TGTGCCAGCTCACCCGGGACAGGGTCCCAAGAGACCCAGTACTTC.

This clonotype was picked up many times. V usage is TRBV12-3 or TRBV12-4 and J usage is TRBJ2-3; TRBD2 aligns across 10 bases. Unmatched junction bases numbered 6, after V lost 7 bases and J lost 5 bases. The CDR3 consists of 14 residues. CDR3 residues: CASTRLAGLDTQYF. CDR3 DNA: TGTGCCAGCACCAGACTAGCGGGCTTAGATACGCAGTATTTT.

At least ten counts were recorded for this clonotype. The V gene is TRBV2, the J gene TRBJ2-1; TRBD1 matches at 8 bases. With V trimmed by 7 bases and J by 7 bases, 9 bases remained unmatched. The CDR3 is 14 amino acids. The germline CDR1 and CDR2 sequences are SNHLY and FYNNEI. CDR3 sequence reads: CASTRTGPGNEQFF. The CDR3 region has the DNA TGTGCCAGCACTCGGACAGGGCCGGGGAATGAGCAGTTCTTC.

V and J are TRBV7-9 and TRBJ1-2; D is ambiguous. Germline V gene data show CDR1 as SEHNR and CDR2 as FQNEAQ (reference sequence). This CDR3 has 13 residues. V lost 5 bases, J lost 0 bases, and 7 bases lay in between. CDR3 coding DNA: TGTGCCAGCAGCCCCCCCACTAACTATGGCTACACCTTC. This codes for CASSPPTNYGYTF.

This clonotype was seen a few times. The rearrangement joins TRBV5-1 to TRBJ2-7, with unresolved D. Trimming shortened V by 3 bases and J by 6 bases, and 7 bases separated the two germline ends. Germline loops: CDR1 SGHRS, CDR2 YFSETQ. The CDR3 sequence is 11 residues long. CDR3: CASSWGGEQYF. The DNA of the CDR3 is TGCGCCAGCAGCTGGGGTGGCGAGCAGTACTTC.

This clonotype showed up many times. The V gene is TRBV18, the J gene TRBJ1-5; D perhaps matches TRBD1 (5 bases). Germline V gives CDR1 KGHSH, CDR2 LQKENI. The V gene lost 2 bases and the J gene lost 6 bases, with 11 bases spanning the gap. There are 14 residues in the CDR3. CDR3 region: CASSPFWQGQPQHF. CDR3 coding DNA: TGTGCCAGCTCACCATTTTGGCAGGGTCAGCCCCAGCATTTT.

This clonotype occurred many times. V and J are TRBV12-3 or TRBV12-4 and TRBJ2-4; 9 nucleotides line up with TRBD1. Unmatched junction bases numbered 10, after V lost 5 bases and J lost 11 bases. The CDR3 length is 14 residues. CDR3 DNA: TGTGCCAGCAGTCACCGGGACAGGGACCACCTTCAGTACTTC. Translation: CASSHRDRDHLQYF.

This clonotype was seen many times. CDR3 residues: CSAKGTGVISYEQYF. The CDR3 nucleotides read TGCAGTGCTAAGGGGACAGGGGTGATCTCCTACGAGCAGTACTTC. The chain combines TRBV20-1 with TRBJ2-7; 10 bases map to TRBD1. V lost 4 bases to trimming and J lost 0 bases; unmatched junction nucleotides: 6. Germline CDR1 DFQATT, CDR2 SNEGSKA (reference sequence). This CDR3 is 15 amino acids long.

The gene calls are TRBV12-3 or TRBV12-4 and TRBJ1-4; D perhaps matches TRBD1 (6 bases). Between the trimmed V and J ends, which lost 3 bases and 6 bases, there was a span of 17 bases. The CDR3 sequence is 16 residues long. This CDR3 reads CASSFGRGGNYEKLFF. In DNA, the CDR3 is TGTGCCAGCAGTTTCGGCAGGGGTGGCAACTATGAAAAACTGTTTTTT.

The chain has TRBV28 and TRBJ2-5, with 10 bases fitting TRBD1. CDR3 length: 15 amino acids. Germline trimming cut 8 bases from V and 6 bases from J; bases unmatched to any gene: 12. The germline gives CDR1 MDHEN, CDR2 SYDVKM. As DNA, the CDR3 is TGTGCCAGCCAAGGCGGGACAGGGGTTAGGAAGACCCAGTACTTC. It codes for CASQGGTGVRKTQYF.

This clonotype was seen at least ten times. This rearrangement joins TRBV15 to TRBJ1-1; D is undetermined. The V gene lost 1 base and the J gene lost 4 bases, with 16 bases spanning the gap. The CDR3 sequence is 16 residues long. Germline V gives CDR1 LNHNV, CDR2 YYDKDF (reference sequence). The chain's CDR3 is CATSRVSGMISTEAFF. CDR3 sequence (DNA): TGTGCCACCAGCAGAGTTTCAGGCATGATAAGCACTGAAGCTTTCTTT. Using reference TRBV15 and TRBJ1-1 for the parts outside the CDR3, the full variable domain is DAMVIQNPRYQVTQFGKPVTLSCSQTLNHNVMYWYQQKSSQAPKLLFHYYDKDFNNEADTPDNFQSRRPNTSFCFLDIRSPGLGDTAMYLCATSRVSGMISTEAFFGQGTRLTVV.

The CDR3 loop is CASRDTSEAKNIQYF. The CDR3 DNA follows: TGTGCCAGCAGGGATACTAGCGAAGCCAAAAACATTCAGTACTTC. This chain joins TRBV3-1 and TRBJ2-4, with 7 bases identical to TRBD2. From germline, CDR1 is LGHDT and CDR2 YNNKEL (reference sequence). V shed 6 bases, J shed 0 bases, and the junction held 5 bases outside the gene matches. This CDR3 region has 15 residues.

The chain carries TRBV6-1 and TRBJ2-5; D unresolved. The CDR3 extends over 13 amino acids. The germline V gene encodes CDR1 MNHNS and CDR2 SASEGT. The V end lost 5 bases, the J end lost 5 bases, and 12 bases lay between the germline ends. The CDR3 reads CASSRQMGETQYF. For the CDR3, the DNA is TGTGCCAGCAGTCGCCAGATGGGGGAGACCCAGTACTTC.

Turning to this clonotype: Since a much larger clone is just one base distant, this may be a read error. A read error is likely, as this CDR3 ends without the conserved phenylalanine or tryptophan. The chain links TRBV3-1 to TRBJ2-7; D uncertain. The CDR3 is made up of 15 amino acids. V was clipped by 1 base and J by 3 bases, with 13 bases between them. The germline V gene has CDR1 LGHDT and CDR2 YNNKEL (reference sequence). The CDR3, as DNA: TGTGCCAGCAGCCAAGCCGCCGGGTCCGTCTACGAGCAGTACCTC. Its translation is CASSQAAGSVYEQYL.

V gene TRBV14 combines with J gene TRBJ2-1, with 7 bases identical to TRBD2. CDR3 length equals 13 residues. Germline V lookup: CDR1 SGHDN, CDR2 FVKESK. V was pared by 3 bases and J by 9 bases, with 5 bases of the junction left unmatched. The CDR3 nucleotides read TGTGCCAGCAGCCAGGTAGCGGGTAGTGAGCAGTTCTTC. It yields the protein CASSQVAGSEQFF.

This clonotype was seen repeatedly, ten times or more. The V call is TRBV3-1, the J call TRBJ1-1; 9 nucleotides agree with TRBD1. The germline V gene has CDR1 LGHDT and CDR2 YNNKEL (reference sequence). With 4 bases clipped from V and 3 bases from J, the junction kept 3 bases outside the gene matches. The CDR3 contains 14 residues. The CDR3 loop reads CASSPQGADTEAFF. In nucleotides, the CDR3 is TGTGCCAGCAGCCCACAGGGGGCTGACACTGAAGCTTTCTTT.

As regards this clonotype: Possible read error: a much larger clone is one base away. The rearrangement joins TRBV7-2 to TRBJ1-2; no reliable D call. This CDR3 is built from 15 residues. V dropped 2 bases and J dropped 6 bases, with 16 bases sitting between them. Germline V gives CDR1 SGHTA, CDR2 FQGNSA. The CDR3 DNA is TGTGCCAGCAGCTTACCGGCCCGGCAACTACATGGCTACACCTTC. Amino acids: CASSLPARQLHGYTF. Based on the CDR3 plus reference TRBV7-2 and TRBJ1-2, the full variable domain is GAGVSQSPSNKVTEKGKDVELRCDPISGHTALYWYRQSLGQGLEFLIYFQGNSAPDKSGLPSDRFSAERTGGSVSTLTIQRTQQEDSAVYLCASSLPARQLHGYTFGSGTRLTVV.

V usage is TRBV10-3 and J usage is TRBJ1-4; D not certain. CDR3 length: 14 residues. V was clipped by 2 bases and J by 8 bases, with 12 bases between them. The germline gives CDR1 ENHRY, CDR2 SYGVKD. In nucleotides, the CDR3 is TGTGCCATCAGTGAGAGAACAACCGGAGAAAAACTGTTTTTT. It is translated as CAISERTTGEKLFF.

This clonotype was observed at least ten times. The chain recombines TRBV3-1 with TRBJ2-7; a weak D match, TRBD2 (6 bases). This CDR3 comprises 15 residues. The V gene lost 1 base and the J gene lost 3 bases, with 13 bases spanning the gap. Germline-derived CDR1 and CDR2 are LGHDT and YNNKEL (reference sequence). CDR3 bases: TGTGCCAGCAGCCAAGTAGGCGGGGCGATCTACGAGCAGTACTTC. Amino acids: CASSQVGGAIYEQYF.

This clonotype was detected ten times or more. The genes are TRBV11-2 and TRBJ1-2, with 7 bases that match TRBD1. J lost 0 bases, V lost 5 bases, and 15 bases had no gene match. The CDR3 is 18 amino acids. CDR1 SGHAT and CDR2 FQNNGV come from the germline V gene. The CDR3 loop reads CASSETRQGPKANYGYTF. For the CDR3, the DNA is TGTGCCAGCAGCGAAACCCGACAGGGACCGAAGGCTAACTATGGCTACACCTTC.

This clonotype was counted a few times. The chain links TRBV9 to TRBJ2-1; 10 nucleotides line up with TRBD2. Losses at the gene ends were 2 bases for V and 0 bases for J; bases not matched to a gene: 5. In germline, CDR1 is SGDLS, CDR2 YYNGEE. The CDR3 loop spans 17 amino acids. The CDR3 DNA sequence: TGTGCCAGCAGCGTGAGCGGGGGGGGGAGCTCCTACAATGAGCAGTTCTTC. Protein product: CASSVSGGGSSYNEQFF.

The J gene is TRBJ1-4, the V gene TRBV29-1; D is undetermined. This CDR3 spans 13 amino acids. Trimming took 4 bases from V and 5 from J, leaving 11 bases between them. In germline, CDR1 is SQVTM, CDR2 ANQGSEA. The CDR3 loop is CSVVPSGNEKLFF. For the CDR3, the DNA is TGCAGCGTTGTTCCGAGTGGGAATGAAAAACTGTTTTTT.

The chain uses TRBV6-1 and TRBJ1-5, with TRBD1 as a possible D gene (5 bases). Germline loops: CDR1 MNHNS, CDR2 SASEGT. Trimming removed 5 bases at V and 9 bases at J, with 17 bases between. The CDR3 spans 14 residues. Here the CDR3 reads CASSFTGTQRPQHF. CDR3 DNA: TGTGCCAGCAGTTTTACCGGGACCCAGAGGCCCCAGCATTTT.

This clonotype was detected only a few times. This chain links TRBV12-3 or TRBV12-4 with TRBJ1-2; D unresolved. The CDR3 runs 13 residues. The V end was cut by 3 bases, the J end by 2 bases, with 7 bases between. The CDR3 loop is CASSFEVNYGYTF. The CDR3 DNA sequence: TGTGCCAGCAGTTTTGAAGTAAACTATGGCTACACCTTC.

The V and J genes are TRBV29-1 and TRBJ2-3; D is perhaps TRBD2 (6 bases). This CDR3 is 13 amino acids long. Germline loops: CDR1 SQVTM, CDR2 ANQGSEA. The V gene lost 3 bases and the J gene lost 4 bases, with 11 bases spanning the gap. The CDR3 coding sequence is TGCAGCGTTGATGCGGGGATCTCAGATACGCAGTATTTT. Encoded protein: CSVDAGISDTQYF.

This clonotype occurred many times. V gene TRBV11-2 combines with J gene TRBJ1-2; D remains unclear. Germline-derived CDR1 and CDR2 are SGHAT and FQNNGV. The length of the CDR3 is 13 residues. The ends were cut back, 3 bases at V and 0 bases at J, with 5 bases in the middle. The CDR3 DNA reads as TGTGCCAGCAGCTTTAGGACTAACTATGGCTACACCTTC. Translating gives CASSFRTNYGYTF.

This clonotype has ten or more counts. The chain joins TRBV7-8 to TRBJ2-1; 8 bases agree with TRBD2. Germline-derived CDR1 and CDR2 are SGHVS and FQNEAQ. J was trimmed by 5 bases and V by 4 bases; bases with no gene match: 13. The CDR3 consists of 17 residues. The CDR3 DNA reads TGTGCCAGCAGCTCCCCTTGGGACGGGGGGGGGGACAATGAGCAGTTCTTC. It specifies CASSSPWDGGGDNEQFF.